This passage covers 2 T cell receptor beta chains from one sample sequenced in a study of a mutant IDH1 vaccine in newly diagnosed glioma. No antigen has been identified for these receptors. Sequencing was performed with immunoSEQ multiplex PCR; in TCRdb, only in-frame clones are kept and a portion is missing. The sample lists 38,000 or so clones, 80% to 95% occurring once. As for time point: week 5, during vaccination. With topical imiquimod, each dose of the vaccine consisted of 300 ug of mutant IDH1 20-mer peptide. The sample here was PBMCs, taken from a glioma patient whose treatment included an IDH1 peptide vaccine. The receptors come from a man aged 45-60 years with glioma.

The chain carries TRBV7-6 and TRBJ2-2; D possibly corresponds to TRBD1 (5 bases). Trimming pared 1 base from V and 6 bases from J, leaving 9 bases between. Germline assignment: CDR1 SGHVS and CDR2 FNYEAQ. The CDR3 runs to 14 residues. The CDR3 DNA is TGTGCCAGCAGCTTAGAGAAGGGGCCCGGGGAGCTGTTTTTT. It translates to CASSLEKGPGELFF.

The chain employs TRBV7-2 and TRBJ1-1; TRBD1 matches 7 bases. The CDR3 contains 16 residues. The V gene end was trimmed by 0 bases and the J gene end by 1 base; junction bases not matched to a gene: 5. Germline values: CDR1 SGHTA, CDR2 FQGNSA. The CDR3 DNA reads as TGTGCCAGCAGCTTAGCGAAGGGGGCGACGAACACTGAAGCTTTCTTT. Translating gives CASSLAKGATNTEAFF. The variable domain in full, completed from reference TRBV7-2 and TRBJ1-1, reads GAGVSQSPSNKVTEKGKDVELRCDPISGHTALYWYRQSLGQGLEFLIYFQGNSAPDKSGLPSDRFSAERTGGSVSTLTIQRTQQEDSAVYLCASSLAKGATNTEAFFGQGTRLTVV.